The sequence of this T cell receptor (beta chain) was determined in a study of Graves' ophthalmopathy and Graves' hyperthyroidism. The study amplified TCR beta CDR3 regions using RNA transcripts. In the first round, RT-PCR was carried out with HTBI primers, and a multiplex PCR formed the second round. Each CDR3 protein gets one entry after TCRdb re-called the multiplex PCR reads with MiXCR. Among about 740,000 distinct CDR3 sequences, 40% were seen once, and the ten largest hold 35% to 55%. This CDR3 has 14 residues. Germline V gene data show CDR1 as LNHNV and CDR2 as YYDKDF (reference sequence). A word on this clonotype: It may be a read error: a sequence one base away is much more abundant.

Sequencing used peripheral blood. The sequence was collected from an adult man with Graves' ophthalmopathy. J is TRBJ1-1 and V is TRBV15; D remains unclear. In DNA, the CDR3 is TGTGCCACCAACAGAGTCGGATTTGACACTGAAGCTTTCTTT. Amino acids: CATNRVGFDTEAFF.